The clone carrying this TCR beta chain was recorded once. CD45RO negativity and positive selection for CCR7 defined naive CD8 cells, a population that excluded terminally differentiated effector memory CD45RA+ cells. Original handling: ImmunoSEQ output held junction-only sequences without quality scores, so filtering differed. Repertoires were generated with immunoSEQ multiplex PCR, while TCRdb's copy carries only in-frame clones and drops some. Clone size and the V and J calls come from that table; the DNA yielded D and trimming. The sample holds some 740,000 clones; nearly 95% are singletons and the top ten take approximately 25%. The data were obtained in a study of shared clonotypes between healthy human individuals. Losses at the gene ends were 0 bases for V and 5 bases for J; bases not matched to a gene: 6. CDR1 and CDR2 (germline): SGHNT, YYREEE (reference sequence). The CDR3 extends over 16 amino acids.

The clonotype was recovered from a man aged 30 to 45 in good health. The chain links TRBV5-4 to TRBJ2-1; 9 bases align to TRBD1. The sequencing input was naive CD8+ T cells sorted from blood. CDR3 loop: CASSLDMGQGDNEQFF. The CDR3 bases are TGTGCCAGCAGCTTGGATATGGGACAGGGTGACAATGAGCAGTTCTTC.